A single sample is the source of the 30 T cell receptor beta chains below, sequenced in a study of early T cells in non-severe SARS-CoV-2 infection. TCRdb re-analysed the 5' RACE reads in MiXCR, keeping a single row per CDR3 protein. The data contain about 32,000 distinct CDR3 sequences, less than 6.5% of them singletons. Sequenced material: whole blood. The source of these receptors is an adult who was a healthcare worker with PCR-confirmed SARS-CoV-2 infection or an uninfected control (not recorded which).

The chain joins TRBV28 to TRBJ2-3, with D perhaps TRBD2 (6 bases). V dropped 3 bases and J dropped 5 bases, with 21 bases sitting between them. The CDR3 extends over 17 amino acids. Germline V gene lookup returns CDR1 MDHEN and CDR2 SYDVKM. The CDR3 protein is CASSFLTSWKGLDTQYF. As DNA, the CDR3 is TGTGCCAGCAGTTTCTTAACTAGCTGGAAGGGGCTAGATACGCAGTATTTT.

In its sample, this clonotype was seen a few times. This chain connects TRBV29-1 to TRBJ2-2; 10 bases map to TRBD2. Losses at the gene ends were 1 base for V and 7 bases for J; bases not matched to a gene: 15. Germline V gene data show CDR1 as SQVTM and CDR2 as ANQGSEA. There are 18 residues in the CDR3. The CDR3 coding sequence is TGCAGCGTTGAAGGTCCAGCGGGAGGGCCCGGGCGGATCGGGGAGCTGTTTTTT. Its protein product is CSVEGPAGGPGRIGELFF.

This clonotype was counted at least ten times. The chain uses TRBV11-2 and TRBJ2-2; 9 bases map to TRBD1. The V gene's germline CDR1 is SGHAT and CDR2 FQNNGV. The CDR3 runs 16 residues. Unmatched junction bases numbered 7, after V lost 6 bases and J lost 2 bases. The CDR3 DNA sequence: TGTGCCAGCAGACTACAGGGGGCCCGAAACACCGGGGAGCTGTTTTTT. Translated, it gives CASRLQGARNTGELFF.

V is TRBV28 and J is TRBJ2-5, with D hard to call. Trimming removed 6 bases at V and 0 bases at J, with 8 bases between. Germline V gives CDR1 MDHEN, CDR2 SYDVKM. The CDR3 has 13 residues. The CDR3 loop is CASSPPHQETQYF. As DNA, the CDR3 is TGTGCCAGCAGCCCCCCCCACCAAGAGACCCAGTACTTC.

This clonotype was recorded at least ten times. The rearrangement links TRBV4-3 to TRBJ1-2; possibly TRBD1 for D (5 bases). V dropped 5 bases and J dropped 5 bases, with 18 bases sitting between them. Germline V CDR1 and CDR2: LGHNA, YSLEER. The CDR3 is 15 residues long. CDR3 loop: CASSSRDDRRYGYTF. The CDR3 DNA is TGCGCCAGCAGCTCTCGAGATGACAGACGATATGGCTACACCTTC.

This clonotype was recorded many times. The genes are TRBV6-2 or TRBV6-3 and TRBJ2-7; 8 bases agree with TRBD2. The CDR3 totals 15 residues. The V gene end was trimmed by 4 bases and the J gene end by 2 bases; junction bases not matched to a gene: 7. Germline V CDR1 and CDR2: MNHEY, SVGEGT. CDR3 in amino acids: CASSSPGLVTYEQYF. In DNA form, the CDR3 reads TGTGCCAGCAGTTCACCGGGACTAGTTACCTACGAGCAGTACTTC.

The J gene is TRBJ2-1, the V gene TRBV7-8; TRBD1 is a possible D gene (6 bases). From germline, CDR1 is SGHVS and CDR2 FQNEAQ. The CDR3 has 18 amino acids. With 3 bases removed from V and 1 base from J, the gap between germline ends came to 19 bases. DNA for the CDR3: TGTGCCAGCAGCTTGAACGGACTCAGGGGAAGGTCCTACAATGAGCAGTTCTTC. Translation gives CASSLNGLRGRSYNEQFF.

This clonotype was recorded a few times. The genes are TRBV2 and TRBJ2-2; D unclear. V was shortened by 10 bases and J by 0 bases, with 12 bases between the two germline ends. Germline assignment: CDR1 SNHLY and CDR2 FYNNEI. This CDR3 contains 14 residues. The CDR3 is CATQATSNTGELFF. The CDR3 bases are TGTGCCACCCAAGCTACGTCGAACACCGGGGAGCTGTTTTTT.

The J gene is TRBJ2-1, the V gene TRBV5-4, with unresolved D. V was trimmed by 2 bases and J by 7 bases, leaving 7 bases between them. Germline CDR1 is SGHNT and CDR2 is YYREEE (reference sequence). The CDR3 loop spans 12 amino acids. Here the CDR3 reads CASSFDRNEQFF. For the CDR3, the DNA is TGTGCCAGCAGCTTCGATCGGAATGAGCAGTTCTTC.

This clonotype was recorded a few times. The rearrangement links TRBV10-3 to TRBJ2-7, with a weak D call TRBD1 (7 bases). Trimming left V 8 bases short and J 2 bases short, with 13 bases between. The CDR3 contains 13 residues. Germline V gene data show CDR1 as ENHRY and CDR2 as SYGVKD. The CDR3, as DNA: TGTGCCATCGGAGGGGACAGTACCTACGAGCAGTACTTC. This codes for CAIGGDSTYEQYF.

This clonotype was seen many times. This sequence joins TRBV5-4 and TRBJ2-7; no firm D call. The CDR3 is 13 residues long. V shed 5 bases and J shed 3 bases, with 12 bases lying between them. CDR1 and CDR2 (germline): SGHNT, YYREEE (reference sequence). CDR3 in DNA: TGTGCCAGCAGTTTGACGGGCGACTACGAGCAGTACTTC. Protein sequence: CASSLTGDYEQYF.

The chain couples TRBV19 to TRBJ2-3, with D uncertain. Between the trimmed V and J ends, which lost 8 bases and 3 bases, there was a span of 9 bases. Germline CDR1 LNHDA, CDR2 SQIVND (reference sequence). The CDR3 has 12 amino acids. In DNA form, the CDR3 reads TGTGCCAGTGCGTTGGAGACAGATACGCAGTATTTT. Protein: CASALETDTQYF.

This clonotype was seen many times. V and J are TRBV7-9 and TRBJ2-7, with D perhaps matching TRBD1 or TRBD2 (6 bases each). Germline V gene data show CDR1 as SEHNR and CDR2 as FQNEAQ (reference sequence). Trimming shortened V by 5 bases and J by 3 bases, and 14 bases separated the two germline ends. There are 14 residues in the CDR3. CDR3 residues: CASSPGGTLYEQYF. The CDR3 DNA reads as TGTGCCAGCAGCCCGGGCGGGACACTCTACGAGCAGTACTTC.

This clonotype was observed many times. V is TRBV7-6 and J is TRBJ2-1; D uncertain. This CDR3 region has 12 residues. Germline CDR1 reads SGHVS; CDR2 reads FNYEAQ. Trimming shortened V by 5 bases and J by 8 bases, and 10 bases separated the two germline ends. The CDR3 protein is CASSPVSDEQFF. DNA of the CDR3: TGTGCCAGCAGCCCTGTATCTGATGAGCAGTTCTTC.

There are many counts of this clonotype. The chain employs TRBV28 and TRBJ2-2; D is undetermined. The CDR3 contains 10 residues. The germline gives CDR1 MDHEN, CDR2 SYDVKM. The V gene lost 7 bases and the J gene lost 7 bases, with 4 bases spanning the gap. The CDR3 sequence is CASKNGELFF. The CDR3 DNA is TGTGCCAGCAAGAACGGGGAGCTGTTTTTT.

This clonotype came up many times. The J gene is TRBJ2-2, the V gene TRBV14; D is possibly TRBD1 (6 bases). The CDR3 loop spans 14 amino acids. CDR1 and CDR2 from the germline V gene are SGHDN and FVKESK. V dropped 0 bases and J dropped 6 bases, with 8 bases sitting between them. CDR3 nucleotide sequence: TGTGCCAGCAGCCAAGATGCAGGGGCCGGGGAGCTGTTTTTT. It yields the protein CASSQDAGAGELFF.

In the case of this clonotype: The CDR3 ends on some other residue instead of the conserved phenylalanine or tryptophan, so this is likely a read error. The CDR3 coding sequence is TGTGCCACTTCATCGGGGACAGACGCAGATACGCAGTATTCT. As protein: CATSSGTDADTQYS. The chain recombines TRBV6-4 with TRBJ2-3; TRBD1 agrees at 7 bases. Per germline, CDR1 MRHNA and CDR2 SNTAGT. CDR3 size: 14 residues. Unmatched junction bases numbered 11, after V lost 10 bases and J lost 4 bases.

This chain uses TRBV19 with TRBJ2-3; D possibly corresponds to TRBD2 (5 bases). The CDR3 loop spans 14 amino acids. CDR1 is LNHDA and CDR2 is SQIVND in the germline V gene (reference sequence). V was trimmed by 3 bases and J by 5 bases, leaving 12 bases between them. CDR3 sequence reads: CASSIVGSEDTQYF. The CDR3 DNA is TGTGCCAGTAGTATTGTGGGGAGTGAAGATACGCAGTATTTT.

This clonotype is medium-sized within its sample. V usage is TRBV20-1 and J usage is TRBJ2-1; 8 bases match TRBD2. CDR1 is DFQATT and CDR2 is SNEGSKA in the germline V gene (reference sequence). This CDR3 has 14 residues. The DNA of the CDR3 is TGCAGCGCCCCCAGCGGGAGAATCCCTAATGAGCAGTTCTTC. Residues: CSAPSGRIPNEQFF.

The rearrangement links TRBV20-1 to TRBJ2-7; D possibly corresponds to TRBD2 (6 bases). Germline-derived CDR1 and CDR2 are DFQATT and SNEGSKA (reference sequence). This CDR3 region has 13 residues. Trimming stripped 1 base from V and 4 bases from J, with 11 bases between. The CDR3 sequence: CSARVTSRYEQYF. The CDR3 nucleotides are TGCAGTGCTAGAGTGACTAGTAGGTACGAGCAGTACTTC.

This clonotype was seen many times. The chain has TRBV11-2 and TRBJ2-7; D is perhaps TRBD1 or TRBD2 (6 bases each). The CDR3 loop spans 16 amino acids. V was trimmed by 1 base and J by 4 bases, leaving 17 bases between them. Germline V gene lookup returns CDR1 SGHAT and CDR2 FQNNGV. This chain's CDR3 is CASSLGPGADLYEQYF. CDR3 DNA: TGTGCCAGCAGCTTAGGCCCGGGGGCCGATTTATACGAGCAGTACTTC. Using reference TRBV11-2 and TRBJ2-7 for the parts outside the CDR3, the full variable domain is EAGVAQSPRYKIIEKRQSVAFWCNPISGHATLYWYQQILGQGPKLLIQFQNNGVVDDSQLPKDRFSAERLKGVDSTLKIQPAKLEDSAVYLCASSLGPGADLYEQYFGPGTRLTVT.

As DNA, the CDR3 is TGTGCCAGCAGACTAGGACTAGCCCCTCGTGGAGATACGCAGTATTTT. Protein product: CASRLGLAPRGDTQYF. This chain links TRBV28 with TRBJ2-3; 8 nucleotides agree with TRBD2. The CDR3 covers 16 residues. V gave up 6 bases and J gave up 5 bases; unmatched junction bases: 13. CDR1 and CDR2 from the germline V gene are MDHEN and SYDVKM.

V gene TRBV28 combines with J gene TRBJ2-7; D could derive from TRBD1 or TRBD2 (5 bases each). V was shortened by 2 bases and J by 7 bases, with 6 bases between the two germline ends. There are 11 residues in the CDR3. The germline gives CDR1 MDHEN, CDR2 SYDVKM. CDR3 sequence: CASSLGGEQYF. CDR3 DNA sequence: TGTGCCAGCAGTTTAGGGGGAGAGCAGTACTTC.

This clonotype was found many times. DNA of the CDR3: TGTGCCAGCAGTCCTTCCGACAATACGGAGACCCAGTACTTC. Translated, it gives CASSPSDNTETQYF. This chain connects TRBV28 to TRBJ2-5, with unresolved D. With 5 bases removed from V and 5 bases from J, the gap between germline ends came to 15 bases. Germline V lookup: CDR1 MDHEN, CDR2 SYDVKM. The CDR3 loop spans 14 amino acids.

Ten or more counts support this clonotype. This rearrangement joins TRBV11-2 to TRBJ2-1; D not certain. Between the trimmed V and J ends, which lost 4 bases and 2 bases, there was a span of 3 bases. The CDR3 loop spans 12 amino acids. Germline CDR1 is SGHAT and CDR2 is FQNNGV. The CDR3 sequence: CASSYPYNEQFF. For the CDR3, the DNA is TGTGCCAGCAGCTACCCCTACAATGAGCAGTTCTTC.

At least ten counts were recorded for this clonotype. CDR3 in DNA: TGTGCCAGCAGGAGTGGACAGGGGGCCTGGGGCACTGAAGCTTTCTTT. Protein product: CASRSGQGAWGTEAFF. The chain joins TRBV5-6 to TRBJ1-1; 11 nucleotides agree with TRBD1. V trimming: 5 bases; J trimming: 4 bases; junction bases outside the gene matches: 10. The CDR3 has 16 residues. The V gene's germline CDR1 is SGHDT and CDR2 YYEEEE.

This clonotype was seen at least ten times. The chain joins TRBV14 to TRBJ2-7; D is uncertain. The germline gives CDR1 SGHDN, CDR2 FVKESK. CDR3 length: 15 amino acids. The V gene lost 5 bases and the J gene lost 4 bases, with 18 bases spanning the gap. The CDR3 DNA reads as TGTGCCAGCAGCGAATCACGGGCAGGTGGATACGAGCAGTACTTC. This codes for CASSESRAGGYEQYF.

This clonotype was seen repeatedly, ten times or more. The V gene is TRBV7-2, the J gene TRBJ2-1, with 8 positions matching TRBD1. The CDR3 runs to 13 residues. Germline loops: CDR1 SGHTA, CDR2 FQGNSA. The ends lost 5 bases at V and 9 bases at J; junction bases unmatched: 6. The CDR3 bases are TGTGCCAGCAGCCCGCCGGACAGGGCTGAGCAGTTCTTC. Translation: CASSPPDRAEQFF.

J is TRBJ1-1 and V is TRBV12-3 or TRBV12-4; no definite D call. The CDR3 totals 15 residues. Trimming took 10 bases from V and 0 from J, leaving 18 bases between them. The CDR3 sequence: CATTLRAEMNTEAFF. CDR3 in DNA: TGTGCCACCACTTTGCGGGCCGAAATGAACACTGAAGCTTTCTTT.

The genes are TRBV6-2 or TRBV6-3 and TRBJ1-1; possibly TRBD1 for D (5 bases). The CDR3 is made up of 15 amino acids. Trimming shortened V by 6 bases and J by 3 bases, and 17 bases separated the two germline ends. CDR1 and CDR2 (germline): MNHEY, SVGEGT. CDR3 sequence (DNA): TGTGCCAGCAGCCACCGTGGAGGGACGGACACTGAAGCTTTCTTT. This encodes CASSHRGGTDTEAFF.